This T cell receptor (beta chain) was sequenced in a study of blood T cell repertoires in COVID-19. The CDR3 contains 14 residues. Germline loops: CDR1 ENHRY, CDR2 SYGVKD. V lost 3 bases, J lost 4 bases, and 9 bases lay in between. The table came from immunoSEQ multiplex PCR; TCRdb's copy has only in-frame clones and leaves some out. The table lists about 230,000 clones, 81% of them singletons. The TCR originated in an elderly woman with acute or convalescent COVID-19. Sequencing was done on a sample of peripheral blood. This chain joins TRBV10-3 and TRBJ1-4; no reliable D call. CDR3 in DNA: TGTGCCATCAGTGACCGGGATAGTAATGAAAAACTGTTTTTT. This sequence encodes CAISDRDSNEKLFF.